These 26 T cell receptor beta chains were all obtained from the same sample, sequenced in a study of blood T cell repertoires in COVID-19. Profiled with immunoSEQ multiplex PCR; TCRdb holds only in-frame clones, not every one. The sample contains under 450,000 clones, more than 70% of which appear only once. Sequencing used peripheral blood. These receptors all come from a woman aged 45 to 65 with COVID-19, enrolled during active disease.

In this sample, this clone turned up a few times. This sequence joins TRBV30 and TRBJ2-3; D is perhaps TRBD1 (6 bases). Trimming removed 2 bases from V and 14 bases from J, with 14 bases in between. CDR1 GTSNPN and CDR2 SVGIG come from the germline V gene (reference sequence). The CDR3 is 11 residues long. The CDR3 reads CAWSTGSSGYF. CDR3 in DNA: TGTGCCTGGAGTACAGGGTCCTCGGGGTATTTT.

The rearrangement links TRBV5-6 to TRBJ1-4; the D gene is possibly TRBD1 (5 bases). V was trimmed by 4 bases and J by 0 bases, leaving 13 bases between them. Per the germline V gene, CDR1 is SGHDT and CDR2 is YYEEEE. There are 16 residues in the CDR3. CDR3 bases: TGTGCCAGCAGCCTATTCCAGGGCCCAACTAATGAAAAACTGTTTTTT. Translated: CASSLFQGPTNEKLFF.

A few counts support this clone. The V and J genes are TRBV19 and TRBJ2-1, with TRBD1 matching 7 bases. The CDR3 consists of 15 residues. The ends lost 2 bases at V and 8 bases at J; junction bases unmatched: 9. From germline, CDR1 is LNHDA and CDR2 SQIVND (reference sequence). The CDR3 loop reads CASSIKGGGGHEQFF. The CDR3, as DNA: TGTGCCAGTAGTATAAAAGGGGGCGGTGGTCATGAGCAGTTCTTC.

The V gene is TRBV14, the J gene TRBJ2-7; 12 bases are shared with TRBD2. After removal of 3 bases from V and 5 bases from J, the junction contained 8 bases not matched to a gene. This CDR3 has 16 residues. CDR1 is SGHDN, CDR2 FVKESK, per germline. CDR3 sequence (DNA): TGTGCCAGCAGCCACCTAGCGGGGGGGCCTTTCCACGAGCAGTACTTC. Amino acid sequence: CASSHLAGGPFHEQYF.

This rearrangement joins TRBV10-3 to TRBJ1-4; 7 bases are shared with TRBD1. The V and J ends lost 4 bases and 6 bases, in that order; junction bases with no gene match: 8. CDR3 size: 15 residues. Germline V gene data show CDR1 as ENHRY and CDR2 as SYGVKD. The CDR3 spells CAISVGTVLYEKLFF. The CDR3 DNA sequence: TGTGCCATCAGTGTAGGGACAGTACTGTATGAAAAACTGTTTTTT.

With regard to this clone: This CDR3 is also generated by other DNA sequences in the sample. The rearrangement links TRBV28 to TRBJ2-7; 10 positions agree with TRBD1. The germline CDR1 and CDR2 sequences are MDHEN and SYDVKM. The CDR3 totals 15 residues. The trim removed 6 bases at V and 1 base at J, leaving 6 bases unmatched. CDR3 bases: TGTGCCAGCAGCTCCCCGGGACAGGGGTCCTACGAGCAGTACTTC. Encoded protein: CASSSPGQGSYEQYF. The full variable domain, its missing parts supplied by reference TRBV28 and TRBJ2-7, is DVKVTQSSRYLVKRTGEKVFLECVQDMDHENMFWYRQDPGLGLRLIYFSYDVKMKEKGDIPEGYSVSREKKERFSLILESASTNQTSMYLCASSSPGQGSYEQYFGPGTRLTVT.

The V gene is TRBV9, the J gene TRBJ1-1, with D perhaps TRBD1 (6 bases). CDR1 and CDR2 from the germline V gene are SGDLS and YYNGEE. The CDR3 spans 16 residues. The V and J ends lost 0 bases and 7 bases respectively, with 19 bases between them. CDR3 DNA: TGTGCCAGCAGCGTAGGTCGGGGGGCGCTTTTAGGTGAAGCTTTCTTT. It is translated as CASSVGRGALLGEAFF. Drawing the rest from reference TRBV9 and TRBJ1-1, the complete variable domain is DSGVTQTPKHLITATGQRVTLRCSPRSGDLSVYWYQQSLDQGLQFLIQYYNGEERAKGNILERFSAQQFPDLHSELNLSSLELGDSALYFCASSVGRGALLGEAFFGQGTRLTVV.

The chain combines TRBV5-1 with TRBJ2-1; D possibly corresponds to TRBD2 (5 bases). The V gene lost 0 bases and the J gene lost 0 bases, with 10 bases spanning the gap. The CDR3 totals 16 residues. Germline V gives CDR1 SGHRS, CDR2 YFSETQ. This CDR3 reads CASSLEAASSYNEQFF. For the CDR3, the DNA is TGCGCCAGCAGCTTGGAAGCGGCCAGCTCCTACAATGAGCAGTTCTTC.

The CDR3 region has the DNA TGTGCCAGCAGCGGACTAGCGGGGGGTACCTACGAGCAGTACTTC. Residues: CASSGLAGGTYEQYF. This chain joins TRBV11-2 and TRBJ2-7; 14 bases fit TRBD2. There are 15 residues in the CDR3. Trimming cost V 5 bases and J 2 bases; bases outside gene matches: 2. Germline V gene sequence: CDR1 SGHAT, CDR2 FQNNGV.

The V and J genes are TRBV6-6 and TRBJ1-5; no firm D call. This CDR3 comprises 13 residues. Deletions cut 8 bases from V and 6 bases from J, with 14 bases between. Germline V gene lookup returns CDR1 MNHNY and CDR2 SVGAGI (reference sequence). CDR3 nucleotide sequence: TGTGCCAGCCGTAGTCGGGTTGGTCAGCCCCAGCATTTT. Translating it yields CASRSRVGQPQHF.

V is TRBV5-4 and J is TRBJ2-3, with 16 bases lining up with TRBD2. Germline assignment: CDR1 SGHNT and CDR2 YYREEE (reference sequence). V shed 4 bases and J 4 bases; nucleotides not matched to a gene: 9. The CDR3 is 18 amino acids. The DNA of the CDR3 is TGTGCCAGCAGCCGGGGACTAGCGGGGGGGCTAGAGGCAGATACGCAGTATTTT. Its protein is CASSRGLAGGLEADTQYF.

The chain combines TRBV5-6 with TRBJ1-1; D is possibly TRBD1 (5 bases). The germline V gene has CDR1 SGHDT and CDR2 YYEEEE. The CDR3 is 14 residues long. Trimming left V 1 base short and J 0 bases short, with 7 bases between. DNA for the CDR3: TGTGCCAGCAGCTTGACAGGATTGAACACTGAAGCTTTCTTT. This sequence encodes CASSLTGLNTEAFF.

V gene TRBV7-9 combines with J gene TRBJ1-2; D unresolved. The CDR3 sequence is 12 residues long. Germline CDR1 reads SEHNR; CDR2 reads FQNEAQ (reference sequence). Deletions cut 4 bases from V and 5 bases from J, with 8 bases between. CDR3 coding DNA: TGTGCCAGCAGCTCGACTGAATATGGCTACACCTTC. The encoded protein is CASSSTEYGYTF.

In this sample, this clone turned up a few times. The chain couples TRBV28 to TRBJ1-6, with D perhaps matching TRBD1 (5 bases). The length of the CDR3 is 16 residues. Germline V gene lookup returns CDR1 MDHEN and CDR2 SYDVKM. The V and J ends lost 6 bases and 9 bases respectively, with 21 bases between them. The chain's CDR3 is CASRRGGVDSSSPLHF. The CDR3 DNA reads as TGTGCCAGCAGGAGAGGAGGGGTGGATTCGAGTTCACCCCTCCACTTT.

This chain uses TRBV18 with TRBJ1-6; no definite D call. The CDR3 runs 15 residues. The germline V and J ends were trimmed by 3 bases and 1 base, with 7 bases remaining between them. CDR1 KGHSH and CDR2 LQKENI come from the germline V gene. CDR3 protein: CASSPQRSYNSPLHF. The CDR3 nucleotides read TGTGCCAGCTCACCGCAGAGGTCCTATAATTCACCCCTCCACTTT. Full variable domain (remainder filled in from reference TRBV18 and TRBJ1-6): NAGVMQNPRHLVRRRGQEARLRCSPMKGHSHVYWYRQLPEEGLKFMVYLQKENIIDESGMPKERFSAEFPKEGPSILRIQQVVRGDSAAYFCASSPQRSYNSPLHFGNGTRLTVT.

This chain links TRBV9 with TRBJ1-2; 7 nucleotides agree with TRBD1. With V trimmed by 0 bases and J by 4 bases, 6 bases remained unmatched. Germline V gene data show CDR1 as SGDLS and CDR2 as YYNGEE. The CDR3 totals 15 residues. CDR3 DNA sequence: TGTGCCAGCAGCGTAGATTTGCAGGGGGGCTATGGCTACACCTTC. It specifies CASSVDLQGGYGYTF.

The chain couples TRBV28 to TRBJ1-1, with 9 bases that match TRBD1. The V segment lost 4 bases and the J segment 10 bases; nucleotides outside the gene matches: 7. CDR3 size: 13 residues. The germline V gene encodes CDR1 MDHEN and CDR2 SYDVKM. The CDR3 DNA follows: TGTGCCAGCAGTTATGGGACAGGGAATTTAGCTTTCTTT. Residues: CASSYGTGNLAFF. Combining the CDR3 with reference TRBV28 and TRBJ1-1 gives the whole variable domain DVKVTQSSRYLVKRTGEKVFLECVQDMDHENMFWYRQDPGLGLRLIYFSYDVKMKEKGDIPEGYSVSREKKERFSLILESASTNQTSMYLCASSYGTGNLAFFGQGTRLTVV.

CDR3 DNA sequence: TGTGCCAGCTCACATGACAGGGAATTGCACGAGCAGTACTTC. This gives the protein CASSHDRELHEQYF. This chain joins TRBV18 and TRBJ2-7; TRBD1 matches at 7 bases. The J segment lost 5 bases and the V segment lost 4 bases, leaving 8 bases of the junction unmatched. CDR1 KGHSH and CDR2 LQKENI come from the germline V gene. The CDR3 sequence is 14 residues long.

The chain uses TRBV9 and TRBJ1-6; a possible D gene is TRBD1 (6 bases). There are 16 residues in the CDR3. CDR1 is SGDLS and CDR2 is YYNGEE in the germline V gene. V was shortened by 4 bases and J by 4 bases, with 15 bases between the two germline ends. This CDR3 is CASSPFGGEYNSPLHF. CDR3 DNA sequence: TGTGCCAGCAGCCCGTTTGGGGGCGAATATAATTCACCCCTCCACTTT.

The V gene is TRBV6-5, the J gene TRBJ1-1, with a tentative D call TRBD1 (5 bases). From germline, CDR1 is MNHEY and CDR2 SVGAGI. The ends were cut back, 2 bases at V and 5 bases at J, with 9 bases in the middle. There are 13 residues in the CDR3. The CDR3 is CASSYRGGTEAFF. The CDR3 bases are TGTGCCAGCAGTTACAGGGGAGGAACTGAAGCTTTCTTT.

The genes are TRBV3-1 (or the pseudogene TRBV3-2) and TRBJ2-2; a weak D match, TRBD2 (7 bases). V lost 7 bases to trimming and J lost 4 bases, with 19 bases between them. The CDR3 totals 16 residues. Germline V gives CDR1 LGHDT, CDR2 YNNKEL (reference sequence). This CDR3 is CASNRGGKGGTGELFF. CDR3 in DNA: TGTGCCAGCAACCGCGGGGGCAAGGGAGGCACCGGGGAGCTGTTTTTT.

This clone has a single count. The chain links TRBV9 to TRBJ1-2; 9 nucleotides line up with TRBD1. Germline assignment: CDR1 SGDLS and CDR2 YYNGEE. V shed 4 bases and J 6 bases; nucleotides not matched to a gene: 4. CDR3 length: 13 amino acids. As DNA, the CDR3 is TGTGCCAGCAGCAGACAGGGGGTAGATGGCTACACCTTC. Residues: CASSRQGVDGYTF. Looking up the rest from reference TRBV9 and TRBJ1-2 gives the full variable domain: DSGVTQTPKHLITATGQRVTLRCSPRSGDLSVYWYQQSLDQGLQFLIQYYNGEERAKGNILERFSAQQFPDLHSELNLSSLELGDSALYFCASSRQGVDGYTFGSGTRLTVV.

This clone appeared once. Other DNA variants within this sample encode the same CDR3. The chain employs TRBV6-5 and TRBJ1-1; TRBD1 aligns across 8 bases. V shed 2 bases and J 3 bases; nucleotides not matched to a gene: 5. The CDR3 runs to 15 residues. Germline lookup yields CDR1 MNHEY and CDR2 SVGAGI. The chain's CDR3 is CASSYGTGRDTEAFF. CDR3 bases: TGTGCCAGCAGTTACGGGACAGGTCGTGACACTGAAGCTTTCTTT.

This chain connects TRBV2 to TRBJ1-1, with unresolved D. Trimming cost V 4 bases and J 5 bases, with 17 bases left between them. The CDR3 contains 15 residues. CDR1 and CDR2 from the germline V gene are SNHLY and FYNNEI. The CDR3 reads CASSAARAGGTEAFF. CDR3 DNA: TGTGCCAGCAGTGCGGCAAGGGCTGGAGGGACTGAAGCTTTCTTT.

The chain carries TRBV5-1 and TRBJ1-3; 12 positions agree with TRBD1. Losses at the gene ends were 2 bases for V and 4 bases for J; bases not matched to a gene: 7. Germline assignment: CDR1 SGHRS and CDR2 YFSETQ. CDR3 length: 17 amino acids. The CDR3 DNA is TGCGCCAGCAGCTTACCGGGACAGGGGGCGCGAGGAAACACCATATATTTT. Amino acids: CASSLPGQGARGNTIYF. Based on the CDR3 plus reference TRBV5-1 and TRBJ1-3, the full variable domain is KAGVTQTPRYLIKTRGQQVTLSCSPISGHRSVSWYQQTPGQGLQFLFEYFSETQRNKGNFPGRFSGRQFSNSRSEMNVSTLELGDSALYLCASSLPGQGARGNTIYFGEGSWLTVV.

The chain recombines TRBV7-3 with TRBJ1-1; D not certain. Trimming cost V 3 bases and J 5 bases, with 7 bases left between them. The CDR3 length is 12 residues. Germline CDR1 reads SGHTA; CDR2 reads FQGTGA. The CDR3 DNA reads TGTGCCAGCAGCTTTCAGTTAACTGAAGCTTTCTTT. This sequence encodes CASSFQLTEAFF.